Below are 7 T cell receptor beta chains sequenced from a single sample in a study of T cell repertoires in cytomegalovirus infection. MiXCR was run by TCRdb on the reads, yielding one entry per CDR3 protein. This sample has about 310,000 distinct CDR3 sequences, with around 10% found just once. The specimen sequenced was PBMCs. These receptors came from a human donor in good health (CMV status not recorded). Some clones in this sample may be carry-over from other donors' samples.

This clonotype appeared a few times. The gene calls are TRBV6-6 and TRBJ2-7, with D maybe TRBD1 (6 bases). The CDR3 extends over 15 amino acids. Germline V gene sequence: CDR1 MNHNY, CDR2 SVGAGI (reference sequence). Trimming removed 7 bases at V and 1 base at J, with 17 bases between. The CDR3 region is CASTSGRGISYEQYV. For the CDR3, the DNA is TGTGCCAGCACGTCCGGCAGGGGAATATCCTACGAGCAGTACGTC.

This clonotype was observed many times. The V call is TRBV7-9, the J call TRBJ2-2; 9 positions agree with TRBD1. CDR1 is SEHNR and CDR2 is FQNEAQ in the germline V gene (reference sequence). The V segment lost 5 bases and the J segment 1 base; nucleotides outside the gene matches: 11. The CDR3 has 18 residues. CDR3 sequence: CASSSLQGAQGNTGELFF. Here the CDR3 DNA reads TGTGCCAGCAGCAGTCTACAGGGGGCGCAGGGGAACACCGGGGAGCTGTTTTTT. Supplemented by reference TRBV7-9 and TRBJ2-2, the full variable domain reads DTGVSQNPRHKITKRGQNVTFRCDPISEHNRLYWYRQTLGQGPEFLTYFQNEAQLEKSRLLSDRFSAERPKGSFSTLEIQRTEQGDSAMYLCASSSLQGAQGNTGELFFGEGSRLTVL.

This clonotype was observed at least ten times. V usage is TRBV23-1 and J usage is TRBJ2-7; the D gene could be TRBD1 or TRBD2 (5 bases each). TRBV23-1 counts as an open reading frame of uncertain function. Trimming left V 4 bases short and J 5 bases short, with 15 bases between. The CDR3 spans 14 residues. The CDR3 sequence: CASSPRGQGDEQYV. The CDR3 DNA reads TGCGCCAGCAGTCCCCGAGGGCAGGGTGACGAGCAGTACGTC.

This clonotype showed up just a few times. The chain combines TRBV20-1 with TRBJ1-2; unclear D gene. Germline V gene sequence: CDR1 DFQATT, CDR2 SNEGSKA (reference sequence). Trimming left V 6 bases short and J 7 bases short, with 24 bases between. This CDR3 has 15 residues. CDR3 amino acids: CSAQRSGANGFGYTF. As DNA, the CDR3 is TGCAGTGCCCAACGGTCGGGTGCCAACGGGTTTGGCTACACCTTC.

Only a few counts were recorded for this clonotype. The chain carries TRBV4-2 and TRBJ1-5, with a tentative D call TRBD1 (5 bases). Looked up from germline, CDR1 is LGHNA and CDR2 is YNFKEQ. There are 15 residues in the CDR3. Trimming removed 2 bases at V and 6 bases at J, with 14 bases between. CDR3 loop: CASSQSQGTTQPQHF. CDR3 coding DNA: TGTGCCAGCAGCCAAAGCCAGGGAACGACTCAGCCCCAGCATTTT.

The chain uses TRBV5-5 and TRBJ1-3; TRBD1 aligns across 7 bases. The CDR3 totals 17 residues. V trimming: 4 bases; J trimming: 0 bases; junction bases outside the gene matches: 10. CDR1 SGHKS and CDR2 YYEKEE come from the germline V gene (reference sequence). CDR3 coding DNA: TGTGCCAGCAGCAAGGGACAGCCAGTATTCTCTGGAAACACCATATATTTT. As protein: CASSKGQPVFSGNTIYF.

This clonotype was recorded many times. The J gene is TRBJ1-2, the V gene TRBV7-9; 9 nucleotides line up with TRBD1. Germline V gene lookup returns CDR1 SEHNR and CDR2 FQNEAQ (reference sequence). Unmatched junction bases numbered 15, after V lost 5 bases and J lost 8 bases. The CDR3 runs 16 residues. The CDR3 sequence is CASSRESTGGYLGYTF. CDR3 DNA sequence: TGTGCCAGCAGCCGCGAAAGCACAGGGGGCTACCTAGGCTACACCTTC.